The clone carrying this T cell receptor (beta chain) appeared once. A second PCR of roughly 7 to 11 cycles used a sample-barcoded 5' primer and a J-beta primer mix. All cDNA molecules were each tagged by a template-switch adaptor with 12 random nucleotides. TCRdb re-called the 5' RACE reads with MiXCR, one entry per CDR3 protein. The sample consists of about 1.8 million distinct CDR3 sequences, just under 50% of them appearing once. Donors were healthy Caucasian individuals from Russia aged roughly 6 to 90. Collection of ten milliliters of peripheral blood was performed for each donor. Isolation of PBMCs gave at least 6 million cells per sample. The CDR3 loop spans 16 amino acids. Germline loops: CDR1 MDHEN, CDR2 SYDVKM. The data derive from a study of blood T cells in healthy people across ages.

The chain has TRBV28 and TRBJ2-7; perhaps TRBD1 as D (5 bases). The end of the DNA aligns better with TRBJ2-5, so the J call may be wrong. Specimen: blood. The receptor's source is a woman aged 40 to 50 in good health. Here the CDR3 reads CASSLSSPGQQETQYF. In nucleotides, the CDR3 is TGTGCCAGCAGTTTATCTTCGCCAGGGCAACAAGAGACCCAGTACTTC.